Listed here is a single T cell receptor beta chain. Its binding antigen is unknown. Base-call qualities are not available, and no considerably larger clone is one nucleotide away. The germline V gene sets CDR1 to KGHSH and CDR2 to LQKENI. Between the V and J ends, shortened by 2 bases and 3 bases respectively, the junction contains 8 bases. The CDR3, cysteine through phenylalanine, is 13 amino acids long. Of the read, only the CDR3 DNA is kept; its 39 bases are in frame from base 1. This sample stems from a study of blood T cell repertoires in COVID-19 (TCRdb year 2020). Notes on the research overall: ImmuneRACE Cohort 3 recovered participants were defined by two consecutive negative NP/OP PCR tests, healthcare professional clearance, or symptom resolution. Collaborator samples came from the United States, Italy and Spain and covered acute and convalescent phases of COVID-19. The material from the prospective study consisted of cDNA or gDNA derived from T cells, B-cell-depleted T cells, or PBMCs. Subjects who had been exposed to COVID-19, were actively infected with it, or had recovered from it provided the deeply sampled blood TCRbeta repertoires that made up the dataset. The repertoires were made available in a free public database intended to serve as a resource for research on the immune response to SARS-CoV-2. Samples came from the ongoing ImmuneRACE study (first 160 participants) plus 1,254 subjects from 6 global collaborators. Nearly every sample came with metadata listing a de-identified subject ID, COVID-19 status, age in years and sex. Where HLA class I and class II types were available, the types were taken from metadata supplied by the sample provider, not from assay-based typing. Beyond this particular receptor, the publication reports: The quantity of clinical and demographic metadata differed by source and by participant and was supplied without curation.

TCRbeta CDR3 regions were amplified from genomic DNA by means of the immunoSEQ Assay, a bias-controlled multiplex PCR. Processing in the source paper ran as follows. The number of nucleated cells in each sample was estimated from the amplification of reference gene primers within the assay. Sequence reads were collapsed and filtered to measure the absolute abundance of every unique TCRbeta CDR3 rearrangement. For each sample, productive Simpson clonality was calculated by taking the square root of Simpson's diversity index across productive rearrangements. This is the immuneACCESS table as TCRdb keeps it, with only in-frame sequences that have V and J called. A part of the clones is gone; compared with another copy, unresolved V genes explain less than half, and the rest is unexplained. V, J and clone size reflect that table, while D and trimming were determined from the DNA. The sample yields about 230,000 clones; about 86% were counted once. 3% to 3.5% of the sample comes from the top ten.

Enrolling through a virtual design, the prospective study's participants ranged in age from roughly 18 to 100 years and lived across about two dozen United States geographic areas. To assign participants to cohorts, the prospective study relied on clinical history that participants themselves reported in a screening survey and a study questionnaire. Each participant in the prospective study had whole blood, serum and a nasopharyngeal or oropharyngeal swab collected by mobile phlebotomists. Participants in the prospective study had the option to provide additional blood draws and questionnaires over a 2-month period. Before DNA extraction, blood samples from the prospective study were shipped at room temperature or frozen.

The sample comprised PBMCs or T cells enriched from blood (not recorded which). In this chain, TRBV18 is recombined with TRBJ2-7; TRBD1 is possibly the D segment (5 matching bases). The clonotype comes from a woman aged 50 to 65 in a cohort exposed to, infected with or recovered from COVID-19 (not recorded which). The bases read TGTGCCAGCTCACCAAGGGGCTACTACGAGCAGTACTTC. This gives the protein CASSPRGYYEQYF.